This entry lists 11 T cell receptor beta chains sequenced from one sample in a study of T cells in women clearing cervical HPV infection. Data came from immunoSEQ multiplex PCR; TCRdb stores just in-frame clones and leaves some out. The repertoire table contains roughly 24,000 clones. The source material was blood buffy coat. These receptors were taken from a woman aged 18-70 years with a cervical HPV16 infection that either progressed to CIN3+ or cleared (not recorded which).

In regard to this clone: From the germline J gene comes the end of the CDR3, since the read stops 3 residues before it. The rearrangement uses TRBV30 and TRBJ2-3; D is perhaps TRBD1 (7 bases). The V and J ends lost 2 bases and 3 bases respectively, with 27 bases between them. The length of the CDR3 is 19 residues. Germline-derived CDR1 and CDR2 are GTSNPN and SVGIG (reference sequence). CDR3 sequence reads: CAWSFVRGNGTVGTDTQYF. The part of the CDR3 DNA that was read is TGTGCCTGGAGTTTCGTACGGGGGAATGGGACAGTCGGGACAGATACG.

With respect to this clone: Read data end 3 residues before the CDR3 end; the end is taken from the germline J gene. The J gene is TRBJ2-2, the V gene TRBV15, with a weak D call TRBD1 (5 bases). This CDR3 contains 16 residues. CDR1 and CDR2 from the germline V gene are LNHNV and YYDKDF (reference sequence). V was trimmed by 0 bases and J by 2 bases, leaving 10 bases between them. Incomplete CDR3 DNA: TGTGCCACCAGCAGAGACTCAGGGCATAACACCGGGGAG. Translating gives CATSRDSGHNTGE. The entire CDR3 protein reads CATSRDSGHNTGELFF.

The sequenced CDR3 bases are TGTGCCACCCGGAGGCTAGCGGGAGGGCCCCCAGATACG. Translated: CATRRLAGGPPDT. The full CDR3 reads CATRRLAGGPPDTQYF. J is TRBJ2-3 and V is TRBV19; 12 positions agree with TRBD2. The read finishes 3 residues shy of the CDR3 end, and the germline J gene is used to complete it. The CDR3 loop spans 16 amino acids. Per the germline V gene, CDR1 is LNHDA and CDR2 is SQIVND (reference sequence). J was trimmed by 4 bases and V by 10 bases; bases with no gene match: 12. Combining the CDR3 with reference TRBV19 and TRBJ2-3 gives the whole variable domain DGGITQSPKYLFRKEGQNVTLSCEQNLNHDAMYWYRQDPGQGLRLIYYSQIVNDFQKGDIAEGYSVSREKKESFPLTVTSAQKNPTAFYLCATRRLAGGPPDTQYFGPGTRLTVL.

Comments on this clone: Read data end 3 residues before the CDR3 end; the end is taken from the germline J gene. The chain carries TRBV18 and TRBJ2-7, with 7 bases identical to TRBD1. The CDR3 sequence is 15 residues long. The trim removed 5 bases at V and 4 bases at J, leaving 11 bases unmatched. Germline V gene sequence: CDR1 KGHSH, CDR2 LQKENI. CDR3 residues: CASSLIRDSGYEQYF. The part of the CDR3 DNA that was read is TGTGCCAGCTCATTAATCCGGGACAGTGGATACGAG.

CDR3 amino acids: CASRGQNTEAFF. Incomplete CDR3 DNA: TGTGCCAGTAGGGGACAAAACACTGAA. The genes are TRBV19 and TRBJ1-1; D is perhaps TRBD1 (6 bases). The read falls 3 residues short of the CDR3 end, and the missing part is taken from the germline J gene. The V and J ends lost 6 bases and 2 bases respectively, with 7 bases between them. The CDR3 runs to 12 residues. Germline CDR1 reads LNHDA; CDR2 reads SQIVND (reference sequence).

Comments on this clone: The read terminates 3 residues ahead of where the CDR3 ends, so the germline J gene completes it. The V and J genes are TRBV5-1 and TRBJ2-1; 10 positions match TRBD1. V shed 0 bases, J shed 5 bases, and the junction held 2 bases outside the gene matches. The CDR3 extends over 15 amino acids. The germline V gene has CDR1 SGHRS and CDR2 YFSETQ. The CDR3 sequence is CASSLVGTGDNEQFF. Partial CDR3 DNA: TGCGCCAGCAGCTTGGTAGGGACAGGGGACAATGAG.

A word on this clone: The read finishes 3 residues shy of the CDR3 end, and the germline J gene is used to complete it. The genes are TRBV5-1 and TRBJ2-5; TRBD1 matches at 8 bases. There are 14 residues in the CDR3. J lost 4 bases, V lost 3 bases, and 5 bases had no gene match. Germline V CDR1 and CDR2: SGHRS, YFSETQ. This CDR3 reads CASSWQGARETQYF. The CDR3 DNA, read in part, is TGCGCCAGCAGCTGGCAGGGGGCTAGAGAGACC. Complete variable domain (other parts from reference TRBV5-1 and TRBJ2-5): KAGVTQTPRYLIKTRGQQVTLSCSPISGHRSVSWYQQTPGQGLQFLFEYFSETQRNKGNFPGRFSGRQFSNSRSEMNVSTLELGDSALYLCASSWQGARETQYFGPGTRLLVL.

The part of the CDR3 DNA that was read is TGCGCCAGCAGGCCACAAGGGTTAACGTCTGGGGCCAACGTC. Translating it yields CASRPQGLTSGANV. Given in full, the CDR3 is CASRPQGLTSGANVLTF. This chain uses TRBV23-1 with TRBJ2-6; no clear D. The read falls 3 residues short of the CDR3 end, and the missing part is taken from the germline J gene. TRBV23-1 is sorted into the ORF group, with uncertain function. This CDR3 region has 17 residues. V was shortened by 6 bases and J by 1 base, with 16 bases between the two germline ends.

Comment on this clone: The read halts 3 residues ahead of the CDR3 end, with the missing end drawn from the germline J gene. The chain employs TRBV5-1 and TRBJ2-7, with TRBD1 matching 7 bases. Germline values: CDR1 SGHRS, CDR2 YFSETQ. CDR3 length: 16 residues. The ends lost 3 bases at V and 0 bases at J; junction bases unmatched: 9. The CDR3 loop reads CASSSPETGNSYEQYF. The sequenced CDR3 bases are TGCGCCAGCAGCTCCCCGGAGACAGGGAACTCCTACGAG. The whole variable domain, remainder taken from reference TRBV5-1 and TRBJ2-7, is KAGVTQTPRYLIKTRGQQVTLSCSPISGHRSVSWYQQTPGQGLQFLFEYFSETQRNKGNFPGRFSGRQFSNSRSEMNVSTLELGDSALYLCASSSPETGNSYEQYFGPGTRLTVT.

For this clone: The read is 3 residues too short to cover the CDR3 end, so that end is filled in from the germline J gene. The chain is built from TRBV5-1 and TRBJ1-4; the D gene is possibly TRBD1 (5 bases). Per the germline V gene, CDR1 is SGHRS and CDR2 is YFSETQ. V lost 9 bases, J lost 8 bases, and 23 bases lay in between. The CDR3 has 15 residues. The CDR3: CATNPGTHKGEKLFF. The DNA read from the CDR3 is TGCGCCACCAATCCCGGGACTCATAAGGGCGAAAAA.

As to this clone: The sequenced fragment ends 3 residues before the CDR3 boundary, so the rest is inferred from the germline J gene. V usage is TRBV29-1 and J usage is TRBJ2-3; 7 positions agree with TRBD2. Germline values: CDR1 SQVTM, CDR2 ANQGSEA. J was trimmed by 1 base and V by 3 bases; bases with no gene match: 4. This CDR3 is built from 14 residues. The CDR3 DNA, read in part, is TGCAGCGTTGAGGGGGGGACTGGCACAGATACG. This codes for CSVEGGTGTDT. The entire CDR3 protein is CSVEGGTGTDTQYF.